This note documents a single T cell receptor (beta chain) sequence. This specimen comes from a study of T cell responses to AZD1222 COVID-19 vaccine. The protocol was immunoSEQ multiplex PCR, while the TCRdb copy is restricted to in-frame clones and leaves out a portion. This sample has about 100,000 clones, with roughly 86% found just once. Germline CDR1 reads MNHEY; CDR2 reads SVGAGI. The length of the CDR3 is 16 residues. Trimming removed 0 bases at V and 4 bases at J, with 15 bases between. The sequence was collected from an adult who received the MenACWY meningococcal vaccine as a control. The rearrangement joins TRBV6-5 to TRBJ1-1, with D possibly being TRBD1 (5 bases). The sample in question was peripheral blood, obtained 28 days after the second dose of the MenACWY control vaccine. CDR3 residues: CASSYSGGGLGTEAFF. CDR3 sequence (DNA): TGTGCCAGCAGTTACTCGGGTGGGGGATTGGGCACTGAAGCTTTCTTT.